What follows describes a single T cell receptor (beta chain). The antigen is unknown. This specimen comes from a study of OX40 agonist ivuxolimab in advanced cancers. For the study at large: In this trial design, patients received ivuxolimab intravenously at 0.01 to 10 mg/kg every 2 weeks. Prior anti-PD-1, anti-PD-L1 or anti-CTLA-4 therapy was allowed; roughly 40% had some.

Clones were read by immunoSEQ multiplex PCR, and TCRdb kept only the in-frame ones, dropping some. The table has approximately 50,000 clones, approximately 86% seen once; the top ten hold 14%. Study conclusions and caveats: Dose levels from 0.1 to 3.0 mg/kg saw CD4+ and CD8+ blood T cells expand clonally by week 6.

This CDR3 has 13 amino acids. The germline V gene encodes CDR1 SGHNT and CDR2 YYREEE (reference sequence). V lost 2 bases, J lost 3 bases, and 8 bases lay in between. The clonotype comes from an adult with an advanced solid tumor such as melanoma, head and neck, liver or kidney cancer. The chain couples TRBV5-4 to TRBJ2-5; the D is unclear. The starting material was CD4+ or CD8+ T cells sorted from blood, obtained in a trial of the OX40 agonist ivuxolimab. The CDR3 is CASSFWGKETQYF. The CDR3 region has the DNA TGTGCCAGCAGCTTTTGGGGAAAAGAGACCCAGTACTTC.